This is a list of T cell receptor beta chains from one sample in a study of T-cell memory formation after mild COVID-19. MiXCR, applied by TCRdb to the 5' RACE reads, yields one record per CDR3 protein. The sample yields 280,000 or so distinct CDR3 sequences, approximately 19% seen once. Sequencing was performed on PBMCs or a T cell subset sorted from them (not recorded which). Receptors were obtained from a man aged 18 to 30 who had mild COVID-19 (a few samples of this study predate the infection). Cell type and time point are not known. Each CDR3 is given with its conserved first and last residue. Each record gives: V gene, clone size, J gene, D gene, CDR3 protein, CDR3 DNA. D genes are given only for firm matches. Clone size is not always given. Where it is, it says once, few, many or a class for expanded clones.

TRBV6-5,once,TRBJ2-1,-,CASSPGAANEQFF,TGTGCCAGCAGCCCAGGGGCGGCCAATGAGCAGTTCTTC
TRBV5-5,-,TRBJ1-6,-,CASSTYGTLNSPLHF,TGTGCCAGCAGTACGTACGGGACGTTGAATTCACCCCTCCACTTT
TRBV5-1,-,TRBJ2-3,TRBD2,CASSLSASGDGGSTDTQYF,TGCGCCAGCAGCTTGTCGGCTAGCGGGGATGGAGGAAGCACAGATACGCAGTATTTT
TRBV6-5,-,TRBJ2-3,-,CASSYKGDTQYF,TGTGCCAGCAGTTACAAGGGAGATACGCAGTATTTT
TRBV5-1,-,TRBJ2-3,TRBD2,CASSLARTSGIASTDTQYF,TGCGCCAGCAGCTTGGCCAGGACTAGCGGGATAGCTAGCACAGATACGCAGTATTTT
TRBV20-1,few,TRBJ2-1,TRBD2,CSARTSGGANEQFF,TGCAGTGCTAGAACTAGCGGGGGGGCCAATGAGCAGTTCTTC
TRBV14,few,TRBJ2-3,-,CASSQDVAGADTQYF,TGTGCCAGCAGCCAAGATGTGGCTGGGGCAGATACGCAGTATTTT
TRBV6-5,-,TRBJ1-3,-,CASVTGNTIYF,TGTGCCAGCGTGACTGGAAACACCATATATTTT
TRBV28,few,TRBJ1-2,-,CASSLMAYGYTF,TGTGCCAGCAGTTTAATGGCTTATGGCTACACCTTC
TRBV18,-,TRBJ1-2,-,CASSPSGSYNYGYTF,TGTGCCAGCTCACCAAGCGGCAGCTACAACTATGGCTACACCTTC
TRBV6-4,few,TRBJ2-1,TRBD2,CASSDSTGRGVHNEQFF,TGTGCCAGCAGTGACTCGACGGGGCGGGGGGTACACAATGAGCAGTTCTTC
TRBV7-3,-,TRBJ2-3,TRBD2,CASSLTRSGDATDTQYF,TGTGCCAGCAGCTTAACGAGGAGCGGGGACGCCACAGATACGCAGTATTTT
TRBV27,few,TRBJ1-6,-,CASSAGATLHF,TGTGCCAGCTCGGCAGGGGCAACCCTCCACTTT
TRBV4-1,few,TRBJ2-7,-,CASSQPGIPYEQYF,TGCGCCAGCAGCCAACCCGGGATACCCTACGAGCAGTACTTC
TRBV7-2,-,TRBJ2-5,TRBD1,CASSFLRGRRETQYF,TGTGCCAGCAGCTTCCTCAGGGGGCGGCGAGAGACCCAGTACTTC
TRBV7-2,many,TRBJ2-5,TRBD2,CASSLVGGGETQYF,TGTGCCAGCAGCTTAGTCGGCGGGGGAGAGACCCAGTACTTC